This T cell receptor (beta chain) was documented in a study of T cells in Graves' hyperthyroidism and ophthalmopathy. About the research overall: Peripheral blood was taken when the disease was first diagnosed, before any treatment began. Whole-study results and caveats: Model-based prediction identified ophthalmopathy a median 6.5 months prior to its onset.

Newly diagnosed hyperthyroidism patients aged 18 to 65 years had disease lasting under 2 months. Amplification of TCR beta CDR3 regions used RNA as the template. The HTBI set primed first-round TCR CDR3 RT-PCR. TCRdb reprocessed the multiplex PCR reads via MiXCR and lists one record per CDR3 protein. The table includes under 450,000 distinct CDR3 sequences, around 14% detected once. This clonotype was picked up a small number of times. The antigen is undetermined. Trimming left V 5 bases short and J 2 bases short, with 16 bases between. CDR1 is KGHSH and CDR2 is LQKENI in the germline V gene. The CDR3 contains 16 residues.

The sequenced sample consisted of blood. V gene TRBV18 combines with J gene TRBJ1-5; no reliable D call. This TCR was recovered from a woman between 18 and 29 years old with Graves' hyperthyroidism. CDR3 sequence: CASSIGRQRGNQPQHF. In DNA form, the CDR3 reads TGTGCCAGCTCAATCGGACGCCAGAGGGGCAATCAGCCCCAGCATTTT.